The clone carrying this T cell receptor (beta chain) was recorded a few times. Its specificity is not known. Stable Graves' hyperthyroidism denoted no ophthalmopathy progression over 18 months. Diagnosis relied on clinical symptoms, serum thyroxine and TRAb, thyroid ultrasound and orbital computed tomography. Authors of the study amplified TCR beta CDR3 regions from RNA transcripts. When the TCR CDR3 underwent first-round RT-PCR, the HTBI primer set was used. TCRdb analysed the multiplex PCR reads with MiXCR anew, one entry per CDR3 protein. The sample contains roughly 400,000 distinct CDR3 sequences, approximately 25% of which appear only once. This sample was taken from a study of T cells in Graves' hyperthyroidism and ophthalmopathy. Study context: Before treatment of any kind, peripheral blood was taken at initial diagnosis.

Study outcomes and limitations: Ophthalmopathy was distinguished from stable hyperthyroidism by 13 V-J signatures.

Source material: blood. This TCR was sampled from a man aged 45-65 years with Graves' hyperthyroidism.

The CDR3 loop is CASSESRDRVGSFYGYTF. The CDR3 coding sequence is TGCGCCAGCAGTGAGTCGAGGGACAGGGTTGGGAGCTTCTATGGCTACACCTTC. The V and J genes are TRBV10-1 and TRBJ1-2; 9 bases fit TRBD1. This CDR3 is 18 amino acids long. CDR1 WNHNN and CDR2 SYGVQD come from the germline V gene (reference sequence). The junction had 12 bases not matched to a gene; V was cut back by 0 bases and J by 4 bases.